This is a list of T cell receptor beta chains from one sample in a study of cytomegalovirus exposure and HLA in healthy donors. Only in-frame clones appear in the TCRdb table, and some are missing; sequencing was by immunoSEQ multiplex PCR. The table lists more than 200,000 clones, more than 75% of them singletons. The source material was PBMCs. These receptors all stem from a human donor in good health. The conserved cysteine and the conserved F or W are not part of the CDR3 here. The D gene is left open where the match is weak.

ASSILAANNEQF | NA | TRBV19
ASSPRWAGVTYNEQF | TRBD2 | TRBV4-3
ASSPIMTNQETQY | NA | TRBV18
ASSLASGSWETQY | TRBD2 | TRBV7-3
ASSPVPHGGRWGEQY | NA | TRBV7-9
ASRGTSGPDETQY | TRBD2 | TRBV25-1
AIRPGLADYEQY | TRBD2 | TRBV10-3
ASSQVVLGGISSYNEQF | TRBD2 | TRBV4-2
ASHSGRTEVTEAF | NA | TRBV10-2
ASSLSGRAPQH | NA | TRBV5-1
ASSGRQGAPGNTIY | TRBD1 | TRBV19
ASSTTGLAPEQY | TRBD2 | TRBV5-1
ATTSGLSTDTQY | TRBD2 | TRBV7-9
ASRAGSAYGYT | NA | TRBV11-1
ASSSTSGGNTGELF | TRBD2 | TRBV10-1
ASSVETGNTGELF | NA | TRBV9
ASSLATTRNNEQF | NA | TRBV5-1
ASSPFRDREETQY | TRBD1 | TRBV18
ASSWSGSNQPQH | NA | TRBV7-9
ASSGRGSNEQY | NA | TRBV4-3